Following are 2 T cell receptor beta chains from one sample sequenced in a study of blood T cell repertoires in COVID-19. Generated by immunoSEQ multiplex PCR, the TCRdb table keeps only in-frame clones and is missing some. The table records over 250,000 clones, approximately 87% of them present only once. The sample comprised peripheral blood. Receptors were obtained from a woman between 50 and 59 years old with acute or convalescent COVID-19.

This clone was counted once. The chain uses TRBV19 and TRBJ1-1; TRBD1 might be the D (5 bases). Looked up from germline, CDR1 is LNHDA and CDR2 is SQIVND (reference sequence). The length of the CDR3 is 13 residues. Trimming left V 2 bases short and J 5 bases short, with 9 bases between. The CDR3 DNA sequence: TGTGCCAGTAGTATACAGGGTAGTACTGAAGCTTTCTTT. It codes for CASSIQGSTEAFF. Full variable domain (remainder filled in from reference TRBV19 and TRBJ1-1): DGGITQSPKYLFRKEGQNVTLSCEQNLNHDAMYWYRQDPGQGLRLIYYSQIVNDFQKGDIAEGYSVSREKKESFPLTVTSAQKNPTAFYLCASSIQGSTEAFFGQGTRLTVV.

V is TRBV28 and J is TRBJ2-1, with TRBD2 identical over 9 bases. CDR1 is MDHEN and CDR2 is SYDVKM in the germline V gene. Germline trimming cut 5 bases from V and 0 bases from J; bases unmatched to any gene: 14. This CDR3 has 19 amino acids. DNA of the CDR3: TGTGCCAGCAGTAGCGTGGGACTAGCCGTATCAAGCTCCTACAATGAGCAGTTCTTC. Protein sequence: CASSSVGLAVSSSYNEQFF. Variable domain in full (rest from reference TRBV28 and TRBJ2-1): DVKVTQSSRYLVKRTGEKVFLECVQDMDHENMFWYRQDPGLGLRLIYFSYDVKMKEKGDIPEGYSVSREKKERFSLILESASTNQTSMYLCASSSVGLAVSSSYNEQFFGPGTRLTVL.